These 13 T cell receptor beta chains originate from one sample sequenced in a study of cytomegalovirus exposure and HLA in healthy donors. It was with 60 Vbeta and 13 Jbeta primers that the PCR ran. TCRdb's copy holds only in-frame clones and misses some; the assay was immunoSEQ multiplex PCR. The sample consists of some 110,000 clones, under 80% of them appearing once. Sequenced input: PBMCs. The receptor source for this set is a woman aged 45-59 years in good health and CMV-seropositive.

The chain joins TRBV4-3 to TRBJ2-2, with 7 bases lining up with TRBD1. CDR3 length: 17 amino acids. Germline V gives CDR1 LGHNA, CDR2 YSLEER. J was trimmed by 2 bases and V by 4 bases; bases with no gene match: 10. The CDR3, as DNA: TGCGCCAGCAGCCCAACCCGGGACAGAGGAAACACCGGGGAGCTGTTTTTT. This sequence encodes CASSPTRDRGNTGELFF.

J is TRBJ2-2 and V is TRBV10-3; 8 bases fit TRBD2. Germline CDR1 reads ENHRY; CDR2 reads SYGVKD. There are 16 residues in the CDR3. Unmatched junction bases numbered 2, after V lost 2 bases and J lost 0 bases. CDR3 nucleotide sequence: TGTGCCATCAGTGAGAGGCGGGGGGCGAACACCGGGGAGCTGTTTTTT. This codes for CAISERRGANTGELFF.

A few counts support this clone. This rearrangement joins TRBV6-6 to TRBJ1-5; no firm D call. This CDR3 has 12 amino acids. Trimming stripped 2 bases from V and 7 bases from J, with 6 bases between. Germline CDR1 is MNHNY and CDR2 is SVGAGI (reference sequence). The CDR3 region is CASSYPQQPQHF. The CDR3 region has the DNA TGTGCCAGCAGTTACCCACAGCAGCCCCAGCATTTT.

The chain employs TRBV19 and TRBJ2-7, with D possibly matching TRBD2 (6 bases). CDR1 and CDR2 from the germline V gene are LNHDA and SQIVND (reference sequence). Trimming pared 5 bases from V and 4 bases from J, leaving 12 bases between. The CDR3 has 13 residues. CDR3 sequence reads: CASSGFGGYEQYF. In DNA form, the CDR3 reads TGTGCCAGTAGTGGGTTCGGGGGTTACGAGCAGTACTTC.

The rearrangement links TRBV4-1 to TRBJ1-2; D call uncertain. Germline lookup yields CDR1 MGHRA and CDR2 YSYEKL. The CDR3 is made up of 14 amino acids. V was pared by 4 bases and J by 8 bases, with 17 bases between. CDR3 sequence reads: CASSPTDGVDGYTF. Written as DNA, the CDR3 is TGCGCCAGCAGCCCTACTGACGGGGTAGACGGCTACACCTTC.

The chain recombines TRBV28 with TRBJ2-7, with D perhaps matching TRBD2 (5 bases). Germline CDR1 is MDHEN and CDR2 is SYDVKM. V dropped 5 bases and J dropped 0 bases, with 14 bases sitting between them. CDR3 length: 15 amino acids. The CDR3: CASSLEGSGSYEQYF. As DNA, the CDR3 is TGTGCCAGCAGTCTTGAGGGCAGCGGCTCCTACGAGCAGTACTTC.

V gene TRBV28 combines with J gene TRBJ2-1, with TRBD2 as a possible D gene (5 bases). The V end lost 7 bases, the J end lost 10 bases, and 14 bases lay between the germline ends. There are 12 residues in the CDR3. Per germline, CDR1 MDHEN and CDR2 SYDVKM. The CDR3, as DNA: TGTGCCAGCAATACTAGGAGTCGGGAGCAGTTCTTC. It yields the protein CASNTRSREQFF.

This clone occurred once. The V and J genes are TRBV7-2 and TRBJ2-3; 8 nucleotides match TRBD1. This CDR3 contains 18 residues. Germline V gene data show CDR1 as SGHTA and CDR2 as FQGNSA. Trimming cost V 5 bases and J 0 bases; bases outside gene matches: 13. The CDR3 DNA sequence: TGTGCCAGCAGCCGACTCTCTGTGACAGGGGTTAGCACAGATACGCAGTATTTT. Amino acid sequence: CASSRLSVTGVSTDTQYF.

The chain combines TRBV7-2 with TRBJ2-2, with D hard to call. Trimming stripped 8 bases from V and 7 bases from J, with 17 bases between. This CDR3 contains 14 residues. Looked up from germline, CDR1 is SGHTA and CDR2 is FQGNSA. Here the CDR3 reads CASERSPGNGELFF. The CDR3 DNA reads TGTGCCAGCGAACGGTCCCCCGGTAACGGGGAGCTGTTTTTT. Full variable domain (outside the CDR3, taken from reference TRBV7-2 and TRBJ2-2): GAGVSQSPSNKVTEKGKDVELRCDPISGHTALYWYRQSLGQGLEFLIYFQGNSAPDKSGLPSDRFSAERTGGSVSTLTIQRTQQEDSAVYLCASERSPGNGELFFGEGSRLTVL.

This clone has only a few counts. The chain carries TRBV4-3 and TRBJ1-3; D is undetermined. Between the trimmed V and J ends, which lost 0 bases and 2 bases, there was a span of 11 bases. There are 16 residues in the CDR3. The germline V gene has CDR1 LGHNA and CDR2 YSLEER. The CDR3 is CASSQELTPAGNTIYF. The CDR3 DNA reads TGCGCCAGCAGCCAAGAGCTAACGCCTGCTGGAAACACCATATATTTT.

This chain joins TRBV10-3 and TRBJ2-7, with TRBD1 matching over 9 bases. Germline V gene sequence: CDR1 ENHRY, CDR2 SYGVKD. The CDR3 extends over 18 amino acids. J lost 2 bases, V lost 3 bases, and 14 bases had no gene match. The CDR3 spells CAISDQAKQGASTYEQYF. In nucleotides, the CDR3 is TGTGCCATCAGTGATCAAGCTAAACAGGGGGCATCGACCTACGAGCAGTACTTC.

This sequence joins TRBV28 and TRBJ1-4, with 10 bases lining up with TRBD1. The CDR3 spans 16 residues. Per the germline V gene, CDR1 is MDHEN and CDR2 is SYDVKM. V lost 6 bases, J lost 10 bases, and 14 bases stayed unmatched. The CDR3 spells CASSLGGGTGAGKLFF. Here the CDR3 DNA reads TGTGCCAGCAGCCTGGGGGGCGGGACAGGGGCAGGAAAACTGTTTTTT.

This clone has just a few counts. The DNA of the CDR3 is TGTGCCAGCAGCCTCGTTGGCGGGGCGAGCTCCTACGAGCAGTACTTC. Its translation: CASSLVGGASSYEQYF. The V gene is TRBV7-2, the J gene TRBJ2-7, with D maybe TRBD2 (6 bases). The V gene lost 5 bases and the J gene lost 0 bases, with 17 bases spanning the gap. CDR3 length: 16 residues. Germline assignment: CDR1 SGHTA and CDR2 FQGNSA.